This T cell receptor beta chain was recorded in a study of CD8 T cells in Susac syndrome. The CDR3 sequence is 16 residues long. Per germline, CDR1 SGHNT and CDR2 YYREEE (reference sequence). V was clipped by 0 bases and J by 9 bases; unmatched bases: 12. Random hexamers were used to reverse transcribe roughly 0.45 to 1 ug of RNA. The method of amplification for TCR beta CDR3 was immunoSEQ multiplex PCR, covering 54 Vbeta and 13 Jbeta. TCRdb re-called the immunoSEQ multiplex PCR reads with MiXCR, one entry per CDR3 protein. The profile shows tens of thousands of distinct CDR3 sequences, 80% to 95% of them singletons.

This chain joins TRBV5-4 and TRBJ2-1; TRBD2 matches 7 bases. Sequences were obtained from CD8+ T cells from PBMCs. The TCR sequence derives from a human donor with Susac syndrome. Here the CDR3 DNA reads TGTGCCAGCAGCTTGGCAGGACTAGGAAGTCCTTTTGAGCAGTTCTTC. Protein: CASSLAGLGSPFEQFF.